This is a list of T cell receptor beta chains from one sample in a study of blood T cells in healthy people across ages. TCRdb re-called the 5' RACE reads with MiXCR, one entry per CDR3 protein. The data contain about 580,000 distinct CDR3 sequences, 47% of them singletons. The sample consisted of blood. The source is an older man in good health. Both conserved end residues are part of each CDR3. Each record gives: V gene, D gene, clone size, J gene, CDR3 DNA, CDR3 protein. The D gene is left open where the match is weak. Size is omitted from some rows. Given values are once, few, many or a class for expanded clones.

TRBV5-1,-,few,TRBJ2-7,TGCGCCAGCAGCTTCGGCGGAATCTACGAGCAGTACTTC,CASSFGGIYEQYF
TRBV7-9,-,-,TRBJ2-4,TGTGCCAGCAGCTCTACGGGGACGGGGGTAACAGCCAAAAACATTCAGTACTTC,CASSSTGTGVTAKNIQYF
TRBV20-1,-,once,TRBJ2-5,TGCAGTGCTAGAGATCTCAGACATGAGCAGTACTTC,CSARDLRHEQYF
TRBV5-5,TRBD1,few,TRBJ2-7,TGTGCCAGCAGCTGGAACCGGGACAGGTCTTCCTACGAGCAGTACTTC,CASSWNRDRSSYEQYF
TRBV3-1,TRBD1,-,TRBJ1-2,TGTGCCAGCAGCCAACCCCCGGACAGGGATGGGGGCTACACCTTC,CASSQPPDRDGGYTF
TRBV5-1,TRBD1,few,TRBJ2-1,TGCGCCAGCCGTGTTGGGACAGAATACAGTGAGCAGTTCTTC,CASRVGTEYSEQFF
TRBV30,TRBD2,-,TRBJ2-3,TGTGCCTTCGGACTAGTTTGGCCGCCAGATACGCAGTATTTT,CAFGLVWPPDTQYF
TRBV25-1,TRBD2,few,TRBJ2-1,TGTGCCAGCAGTGCCGGTACTAGCGGGAGATACAATGAGCAGTTCTTC,CASSAGTSGRYNEQFF
TRBV6-2/TRBV6-3,TRBD2,few,TRBJ2-5,TGTGCCAGCAGAGTAGCGGGGGAAGAGACCCAGTACTTC,CASRVAGEETQYF
TRBV4-3,-,-,TRBJ2-7,TGCGCCAGCAGCTCTAGGCCAGGGAACTACGAGCAGTACTTC,CASSSRPGNYEQYF
TRBV12-3/TRBV12-4,TRBD2,-,TRBJ2-5,TGTGCCAGCACAGTGCAGGGAGGGGAGACCCAGTACTTC,CASTVQGGETQYF
TRBV21-1,-,-,TRBJ1-5,TGTGCCAGCAGCAAAGCATCTGGGGGCGGTAGCAATCAGCCCCAGCATTTT,CASSKASGGGSNQPQHF
TRBV11-2,TRBD2,-,TRBJ2-3,TGTGCCAGCAGCTTAAGGGCGGCTAGCGGGGACCGCACAGATACGCAGTATTTT,CASSLRAASGDRTDTQYF
TRBV19,-,-,TRBJ1-5,TGTGCCAGTAGTATGACCACATTAGAGCCCCAGCATTTT,CASSMTTLEPQHF
TRBV20-1,TRBD2,-,TRBJ2-7,TGCAGTGTGGCGGGAGTTGGGTACGAGCAGTACTTC,CSVAGVGYEQYF
TRBV2,-,-,TRBJ1-4,TGTGCCAGCAGCGATCCGGGACAACCTAATGAAAAACTGTTTTTT,CASSDPGQPNEKLFF
TRBV7-2,-,-,TRBJ2-1,TGTGCCAGCAGCTTAATGGGGGGCCTAAGCTCCTACAATGAGCAGTTCTTC,CASSLMGGLSSYNEQFF
TRBV20-1,-,-,TRBJ1-2,TGCAGTGCTAGAGATCAGGGCAGGCCCTACACCTTC,CSARDQGRPYTF
TRBV10-3,TRBD1,few,TRBJ2-3,TGTGCCATCAGTCCTGCCCCGGGACAGAGAACAGATACGCAGTATTTT,CAISPAPGQRTDTQYF
TRBV25-1,TRBD1,few,TRBJ2-7,TGTGCCAGCCATGACAGGGACTCCTACGAGCAGTACTTC,CASHDRDSYEQYF
TRBV10-3,TRBD1,-,TRBJ2-7,TGTGCCATCAGTGAGTCGGTCAGGGGGAACGAGCAGTACTTC,CAISESVRGNEQYF
TRBV6-1,TRBD1,-,TRBJ1-5,TGTGCCAGCAGTGGACGTAAAGGGGGCGCCCCGAATAGCAATCAGCCCCAGCATTTT,CASSGRKGGAPNSNQPQHF
TRBV7-3,-,few,TRBJ2-1,TGTGCCAGCAGCCCAACAGGCGGCAAGCACAATGAGCAGTTCTTC,CASSPTGGKHNEQFF
TRBV7-2,-,-,TRBJ2-1,TGTGCCAGCAGCTTAAACCTGGTGGGTGGGGATGAGCAGTTCTTC,CASSLNLVGGDEQFF
TRBV6-5,-,many,TRBJ2-3,TGTGCCAGCAAATCCAGGGACCCTAAATACACAGATACGCAGTATTTT,CASKSRDPKYTDTQYF
TRBV9,TRBD2,few,TRBJ2-3,TGTGCCAGCAGCCCAGGACTAGCGGGGTGGGGAGATACGCAGTATTTT,CASSPGLAGWGDTQYF
TRBV7-2,-,few,TRBJ2-7,TGTGCCAGCAGGTCCTTTGGGGGCGCCTACGAGCAGTACTTC,CASRSFGGAYEQYF
TRBV6-4,TRBD2,-,TRBJ2-3,TGTGCCAGCAGCGAAGGGACTAGCGGCACAGATACGCAGTATTTT,CASSEGTSGTDTQYF
TRBV20-1,-,-,TRBJ2-7,TGCAGTGCTGCCCTGCTCGGCGAGCAGTACTTC,CSAALLGEQYF
TRBV30,TRBD2,-,TRBJ2-3,TGTGCCTGGGGGACTAGCTGGGATACGCAGTATTTT,CAWGTSWDTQYF
TRBV3-1,-,few,TRBJ2-7,TGTGCCAGCAGCCAAAACGACAGGAGAAGCTCCTACGAGCAGTACTTC,CASSQNDRRSSYEQYF
TRBV27,-,-,TRBJ2-5,TGTGCCAGCAGTTTATGGGCGGGACACAGTGTGAAGTACTTC,CASSLWAGHSVKYF
TRBV7-6,-,-,TRBJ2-1,TGTGCCAGCAGCTATCGAACAGGCAGCTCCTACAGTGAGCAGTTCTTC,CASSYRTGSSYSEQFF
TRBV27,-,few,TRBJ1-6,TGTGCCAGCAGTCCTAACGGAGCAGGGGTCGGAGAGAATTCACCCCTCCACTTT,CASSPNGAGVGENSPLHF
TRBV3-1,-,-,TRBJ2-7,TGTGCCAGCAGCCAAGCCGACGGATACGAGCAGTACTTC,CASSQADGYEQYF
TRBV12-3/TRBV12-4,TRBD2,few,TRBJ2-5,TGTGCCAGCAGTTTCCAACTAGCGGGGGAAGAGACCCAGTACTTC,CASSFQLAGEETQYF
TRBV15,-,once,TRBJ2-1,TGTGCCACCAGCAGAGAACAGGGTACCTACAATGAGCAGTTCTTC,CATSREQGTYNEQFF
TRBV20-1,-,-,TRBJ2-2,TGCAGTGCTAGTCTAGGCACCGGGGAGCTGTTTTTT,CSASLGTGELFF
TRBV6-2/TRBV6-3,TRBD2,-,TRBJ2-1,TGTGCCAGCAGTTACTCGAATCAGTGGGGACTAGCGGGGAGCTCAACATCCTACAATGAGCAGTTCTTC,CASSYSNQWGLAGSSTSYNEQFF
TRBV20-1,TRBD2,-,TRBJ2-3,TGCAGTGCTAGAGGAGCGGGAGGAACTACAGATACGCAGTATTTT,CSARGAGGTTDTQYF
TRBV2,-,-,TRBJ2-5,TGTGCCAGCGGTACTGTGGGGAATCCGGATGAGCAGTACTTC,CASGTVGNPDEQYF
TRBV7-2,-,-,TRBJ1-2,TGTGCCAGCAGCTTAGTAGGTGGGCAGTCGTATGGCTACACCTTC,CASSLVGGQSYGYTF
TRBV29-1,-,few,TRBJ2-7,TGCAGCGTTGAAGAGGGGGGACGAGAGCAGTACTTC,CSVEEGGREQYF
TRBV7-9,TRBD1,-,TRBJ2-7,TGTGCCAGCAGCTTGGGGGACAGGGGCACCTACGAGCAGTACTTC,CASSLGDRGTYEQYF
TRBV5-1,TRBD2,many,TRBJ2-7,TGTGCCAGCAGTTTGGCGGGAGTCTACGAGCAGTACTTC,CASSLAGVYEQYF